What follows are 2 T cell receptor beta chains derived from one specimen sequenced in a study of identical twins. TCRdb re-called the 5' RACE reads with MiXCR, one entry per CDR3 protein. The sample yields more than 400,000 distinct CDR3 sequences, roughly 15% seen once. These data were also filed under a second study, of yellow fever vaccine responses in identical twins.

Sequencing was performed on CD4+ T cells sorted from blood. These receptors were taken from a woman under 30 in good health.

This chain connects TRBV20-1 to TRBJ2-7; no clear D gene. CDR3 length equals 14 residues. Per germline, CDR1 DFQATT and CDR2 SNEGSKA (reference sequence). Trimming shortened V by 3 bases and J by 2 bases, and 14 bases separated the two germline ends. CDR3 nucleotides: TGCAGTGCTAGGGGCCGCAGAAGCCCCTACGAGCAGTACTTC. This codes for CSARGRRSPYEQYF.

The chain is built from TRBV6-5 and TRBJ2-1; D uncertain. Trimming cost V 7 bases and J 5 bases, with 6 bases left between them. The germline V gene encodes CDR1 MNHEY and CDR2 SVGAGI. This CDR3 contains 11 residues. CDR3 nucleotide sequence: TGTGCCAGCAAGTCGGACAATGAGCAGTTCTTC. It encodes CASKSDNEQFF.